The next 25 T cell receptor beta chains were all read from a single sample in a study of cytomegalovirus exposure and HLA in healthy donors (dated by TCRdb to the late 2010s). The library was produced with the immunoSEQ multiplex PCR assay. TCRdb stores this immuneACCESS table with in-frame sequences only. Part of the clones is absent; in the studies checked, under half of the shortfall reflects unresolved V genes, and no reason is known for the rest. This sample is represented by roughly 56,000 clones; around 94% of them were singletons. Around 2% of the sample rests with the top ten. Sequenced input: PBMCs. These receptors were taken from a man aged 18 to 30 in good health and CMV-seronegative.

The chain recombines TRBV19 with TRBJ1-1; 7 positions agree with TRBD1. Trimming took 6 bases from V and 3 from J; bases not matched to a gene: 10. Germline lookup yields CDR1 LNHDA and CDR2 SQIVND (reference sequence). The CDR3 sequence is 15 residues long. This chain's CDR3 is CASSREGGGYTEAFF. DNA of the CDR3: TGTGCCAGTAGCCGAGAAGGAGGGGGCTACACTGAAGCTTTCTTT.

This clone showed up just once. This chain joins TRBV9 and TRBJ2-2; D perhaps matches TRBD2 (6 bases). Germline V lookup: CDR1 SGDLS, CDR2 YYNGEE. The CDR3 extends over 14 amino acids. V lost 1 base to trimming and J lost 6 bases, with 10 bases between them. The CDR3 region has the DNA TGTGCCAGCAGCGTAACCGGCGGGGCCGGGGAGCTGTTTTTT. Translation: CASSVTGGAGELFF.

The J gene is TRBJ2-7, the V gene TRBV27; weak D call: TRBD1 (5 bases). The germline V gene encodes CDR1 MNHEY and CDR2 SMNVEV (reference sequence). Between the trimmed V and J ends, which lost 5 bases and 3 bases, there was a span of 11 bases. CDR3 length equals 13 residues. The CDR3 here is CASSPIDSYEQYF. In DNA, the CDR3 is TGTGCCAGCAGTCCGATAGACAGCTACGAGCAGTACTTC.

The CDR3 DNA sequence: TGTGCCAGCAGTGATTCACTAGCGGGAGGTGAGCAGTTCTTC. Translated: CASSDSLAGGEQFF. The chain is built from TRBV28 and TRBJ2-1, with TRBD2 matching over 12 bases. J gave up 9 bases and V 5 bases, and 5 bases lay outside the gene matches. This CDR3 is 14 amino acids long. CDR1 is MDHEN and CDR2 is SYDVKM in the germline V gene.

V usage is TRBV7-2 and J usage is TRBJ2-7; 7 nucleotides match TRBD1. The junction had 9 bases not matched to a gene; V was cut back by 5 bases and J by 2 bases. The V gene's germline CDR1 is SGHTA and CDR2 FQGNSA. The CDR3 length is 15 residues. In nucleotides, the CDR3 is TGTGCCAGCAGCGCCGCCGGGACAGTAACCTACGAGCAGTACTTC. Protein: CASSAAGTVTYEQYF.

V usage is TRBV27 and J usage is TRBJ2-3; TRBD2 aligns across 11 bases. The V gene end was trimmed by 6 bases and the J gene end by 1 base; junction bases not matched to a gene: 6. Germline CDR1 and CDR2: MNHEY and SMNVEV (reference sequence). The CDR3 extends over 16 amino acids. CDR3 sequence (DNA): TGTGCCAGCAGAGGCGGGACTAGCGGCCGCACAGATACGCAGTATTTT. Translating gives CASRGGTSGRTDTQYF.

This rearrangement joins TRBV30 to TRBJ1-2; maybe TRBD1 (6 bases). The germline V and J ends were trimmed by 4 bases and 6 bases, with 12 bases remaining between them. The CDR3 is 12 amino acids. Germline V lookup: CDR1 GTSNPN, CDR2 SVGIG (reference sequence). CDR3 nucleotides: TGTGCCTGGATTAAGGGGGGGCATGGCTACACCTTC. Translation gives CAWIKGGHGYTF. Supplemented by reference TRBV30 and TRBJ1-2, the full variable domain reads SQTIHQWPATLVQPVGSPLSLECTVEGTSNPNLYWYRQAAGRGLQLLFYSVGIGQISSEVPQNLSASRPQDRQFILSSKKLLLSDSGFYLCAWIKGGHGYTFGSGTRLTVV.

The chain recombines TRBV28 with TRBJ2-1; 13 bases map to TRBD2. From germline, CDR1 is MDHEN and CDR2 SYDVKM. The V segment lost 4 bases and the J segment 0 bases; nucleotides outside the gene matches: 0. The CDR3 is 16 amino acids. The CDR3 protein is CASSWTSGSSYNEQFF. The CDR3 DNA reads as TGTGCCAGCAGTTGGACTAGCGGGAGCTCCTACAATGAGCAGTTCTTC.

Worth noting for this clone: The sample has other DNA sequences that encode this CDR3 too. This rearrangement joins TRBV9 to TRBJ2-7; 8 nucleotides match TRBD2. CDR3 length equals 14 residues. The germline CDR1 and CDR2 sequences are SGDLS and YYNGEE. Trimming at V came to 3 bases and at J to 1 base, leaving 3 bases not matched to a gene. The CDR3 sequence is CASSATSGSYEQYF. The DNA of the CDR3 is TGTGCCAGCAGCGCTACTAGCGGTTCCTACGAGCAGTACTTC.

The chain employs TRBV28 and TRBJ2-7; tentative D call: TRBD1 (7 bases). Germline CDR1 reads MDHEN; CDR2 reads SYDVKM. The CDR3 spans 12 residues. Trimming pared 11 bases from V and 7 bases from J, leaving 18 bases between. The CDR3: CAAAEGAREQYF. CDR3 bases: TGTGCCGCCGCGGAGGGGGCGAGGGAGCAGTACTTC.

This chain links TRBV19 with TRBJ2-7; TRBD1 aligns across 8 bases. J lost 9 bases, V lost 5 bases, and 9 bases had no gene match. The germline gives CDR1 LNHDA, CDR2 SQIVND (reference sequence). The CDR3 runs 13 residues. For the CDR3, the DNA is TGTGCCAGTAGTGGGACAGGAGTACGAGGGCAGTACTTC. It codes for CASSGTGVRGQYF.

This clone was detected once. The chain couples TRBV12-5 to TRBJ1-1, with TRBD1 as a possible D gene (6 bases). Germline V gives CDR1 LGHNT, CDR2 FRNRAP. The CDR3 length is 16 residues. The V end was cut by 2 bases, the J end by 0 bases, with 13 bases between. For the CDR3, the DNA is TGTGCTAGTGGTTTGCGGATTGGACAGCTGAACACTGAAGCTTTCTTT. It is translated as CASGLRIGQLNTEAFF.

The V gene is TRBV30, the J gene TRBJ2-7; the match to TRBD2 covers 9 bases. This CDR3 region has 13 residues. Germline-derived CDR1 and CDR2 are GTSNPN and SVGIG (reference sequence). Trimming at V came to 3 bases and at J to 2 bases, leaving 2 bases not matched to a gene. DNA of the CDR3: TGTGCCTGGAGGGCGGGAGGGACCTACGAGCAGTACTTC. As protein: CAWRAGGTYEQYF.

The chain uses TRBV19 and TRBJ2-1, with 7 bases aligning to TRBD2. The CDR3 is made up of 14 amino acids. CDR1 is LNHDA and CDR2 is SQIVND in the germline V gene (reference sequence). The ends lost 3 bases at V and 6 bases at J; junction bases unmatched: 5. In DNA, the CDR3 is TGTGCCAGTAGTATGGGTGGGAGGGCCAATGAGCAGTTCTTC. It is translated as CASSMGGRANEQFF.

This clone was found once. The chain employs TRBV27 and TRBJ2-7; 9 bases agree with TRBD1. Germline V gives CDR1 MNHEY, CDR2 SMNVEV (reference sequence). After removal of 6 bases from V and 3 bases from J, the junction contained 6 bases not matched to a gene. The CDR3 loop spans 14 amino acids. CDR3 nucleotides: TGTGCCAGCAGACCGACAGGGGGGGGCTACGAGCAGTACTTC. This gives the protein CASRPTGGGYEQYF.

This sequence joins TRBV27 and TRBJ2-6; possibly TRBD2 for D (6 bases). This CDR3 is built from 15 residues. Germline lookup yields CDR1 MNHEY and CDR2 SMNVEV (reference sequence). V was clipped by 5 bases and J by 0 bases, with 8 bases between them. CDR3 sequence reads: CASSIADSGANVLTF. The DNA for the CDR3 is TGTGCCAGCAGTATAGCGGACTCTGGGGCCAACGTCCTGACTTTC.

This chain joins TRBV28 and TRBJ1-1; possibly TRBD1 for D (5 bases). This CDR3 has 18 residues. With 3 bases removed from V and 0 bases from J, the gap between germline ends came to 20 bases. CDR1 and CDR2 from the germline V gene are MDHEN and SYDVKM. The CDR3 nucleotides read TGTGCCAGCAGTTTTAGGTCAGGGACTTTTGCGATGAACACTGAAGCTTTCTTT. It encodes CASSFRSGTFAMNTEAFF.

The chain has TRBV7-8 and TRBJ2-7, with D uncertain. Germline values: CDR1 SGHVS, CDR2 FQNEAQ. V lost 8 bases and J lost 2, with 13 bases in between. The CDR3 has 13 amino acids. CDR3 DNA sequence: TGTGCCAGCGCCCAGGTAGTTCCCTACGAGCAGTACTTC. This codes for CASAQVVPYEQYF.

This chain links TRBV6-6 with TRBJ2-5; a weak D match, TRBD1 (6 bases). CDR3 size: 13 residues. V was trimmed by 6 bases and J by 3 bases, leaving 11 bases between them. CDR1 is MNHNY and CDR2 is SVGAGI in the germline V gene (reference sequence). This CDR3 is CASSSPGEETQYF. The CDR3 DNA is TGTGCCAGCAGCTCCCCAGGGGAAGAGACCCAGTACTTC.

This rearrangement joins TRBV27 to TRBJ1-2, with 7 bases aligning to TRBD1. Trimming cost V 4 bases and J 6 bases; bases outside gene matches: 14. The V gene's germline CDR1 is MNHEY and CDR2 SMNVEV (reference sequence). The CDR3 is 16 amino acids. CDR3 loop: CASSSPRDSRIHGYTF. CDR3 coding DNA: TGTGCCAGCAGTTCACCCCGGGACAGCCGAATCCATGGCTACACCTTC.

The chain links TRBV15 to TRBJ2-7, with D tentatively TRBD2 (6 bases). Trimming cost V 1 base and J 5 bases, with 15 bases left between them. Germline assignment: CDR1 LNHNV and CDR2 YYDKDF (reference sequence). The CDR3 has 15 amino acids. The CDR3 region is CATSRAGGTKNEQYF. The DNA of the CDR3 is TGTGCCACCAGCAGAGCCGGCGGGACCAAGAACGAGCAGTACTTC.

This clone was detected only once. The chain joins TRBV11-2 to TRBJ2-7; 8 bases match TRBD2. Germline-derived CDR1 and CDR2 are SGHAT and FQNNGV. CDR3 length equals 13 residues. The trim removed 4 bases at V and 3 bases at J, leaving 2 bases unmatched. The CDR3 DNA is TGTGCCAGCAGCTACAGCGGGAGCTACGAGCAGTACTTC. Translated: CASSYSGSYEQYF.

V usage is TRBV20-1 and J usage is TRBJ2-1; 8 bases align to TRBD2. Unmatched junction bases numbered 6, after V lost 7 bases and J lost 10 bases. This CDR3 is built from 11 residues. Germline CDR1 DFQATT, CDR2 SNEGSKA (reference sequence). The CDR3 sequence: CSGQTSEEQFF. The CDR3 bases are TGCAGTGGGCAGACTAGCGAAGAGCAGTTCTTC.

CDR3 DNA sequence: TGTGCCAGCAGCTTAGTACGGGACTCATCCTACGAGCAGTACTTC. Translated: CASSLVRDSSYEQYF. The chain joins TRBV11-2 to TRBJ2-7; D may be TRBD2 (6 bases). CDR1 is SGHAT and CDR2 is FQNNGV in the germline V gene. Trimming stripped 1 base from V and 1 base from J, with 11 bases between. The CDR3 is 15 amino acids.

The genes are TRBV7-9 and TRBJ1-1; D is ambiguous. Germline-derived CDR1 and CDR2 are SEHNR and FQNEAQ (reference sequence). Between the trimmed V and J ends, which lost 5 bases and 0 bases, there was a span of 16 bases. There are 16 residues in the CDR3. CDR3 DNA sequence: TGTGCCAGCAGCGCAACAGAAGGTATAATGAACACTGAAGCTTTCTTT. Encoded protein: CASSATEGIMNTEAFF.